This T cell receptor beta chain was identified during a study of T-cell reconstitution after alpha-beta-depleted transplantation in children. Study-wide points: About two months after transplant, alpha-beta T cells reportedly came from several hundred expanded graft clones.

Unique molecular identifiers were built into the TCRbeta library. TCRdb redid the calling of the PCR reads with MiXCR, one entry per CDR3 protein. The sample has about 830,000 distinct CDR3 sequences, 15% to 20% seen once. Comment on this clonotype: Its antigen is unknown.

The CDR3 has 15 residues. The ends were cut back, 0 bases at V and 5 bases at J, with 14 bases in the middle. CDR1 is LGHDT, CDR2 YNNKEL, per germline (reference sequence). The sample consisted of PBMCs, mostly from graft donor cells, taken 360 days after TCRalphabeta/CD19-depleted stem cell transplant. The genes are TRBV3-1 and TRBJ2-7; a possible D gene is TRBD2 (6 bases). This TCR came from a male patient between 5 and 17 years old who had a stem cell transplant for acute lymphoblastic leukemia, so the T cells may come from the graft donor. The CDR3 here is CASSQDSRTTDEQYF. The CDR3 DNA sequence: TGTGCCAGCAGCCAAGATTCTCGGACTACGGACGAGCAGTACTTC.